Each of the 20 T cell receptor beta chains below was sequenced from the same sample in a study of blood T cells in healthy people across ages. Alongside a J-beta primer mix, a sample-barcoded 5' primer served in a second PCR lasting about 7 to 11 cycles. TCRdb reanalysed the 5' RACE reads using MiXCR and keeps one entry per CDR3 protein. The sample lists 1.2 million to 1.5 million distinct CDR3 sequences; approximately 59% were seen once. The specimen was blood. These receptor sequences come from a man aged 18 to 29 in good health.

This CDR3 reads CASSLSSGGLSYEQYF. CDR3 in DNA: TGTGCCAGCAGTTTGTCTAGCGGGGGCCTTTCCTACGAGCAGTACTTC. The chain couples TRBV28 to TRBJ2-7, with 10 positions matching TRBD2. The germline V gene has CDR1 MDHEN and CDR2 SYDVKM. The CDR3 contains 16 residues. Trimming at V came to 3 bases and at J to 1 base, leaving 6 bases not matched to a gene.

The V gene is TRBV6-2 or TRBV6-3, the J gene TRBJ2-3, with 8 positions matching TRBD1. CDR1 and CDR2 (germline): MNHEY, SVGEGT. Trimming at V came to 4 bases and at J to 8 bases, leaving 20 bases not matched to a gene. The CDR3 is 18 residues long. The CDR3 DNA sequence: TGTGCCAGCAGTTCCGAAGACAGGGGCCCAAAACCTACGGGTACGCAGTATTTT. Translating gives CASSSEDRGPKPTGTQYF.

Only a few counts were recorded for this clonotype. This chain uses TRBV20-1 with TRBJ2-7, with TRBD1 identical over 10 bases. V was pared by 4 bases and J by 5 bases, with 11 bases of the junction left unmatched. This CDR3 is 15 amino acids long. Per germline, CDR1 DFQATT and CDR2 SNEGSKA (reference sequence). The CDR3 here is CSATWDRGYENEQYF. CDR3 coding DNA: TGCAGTGCTACCTGGGACAGGGGTTACGAAAACGAGCAGTACTTC.

The V call is TRBV20-1, the J call TRBJ2-3; D unclear. Trimming took 0 bases from V and 2 from J, leaving 9 bases between them. The CDR3 runs to 14 residues. Germline V lookup: CDR1 DFQATT, CDR2 SNEGSKA (reference sequence). The CDR3 sequence is CSAREGFPTDTQYF. The CDR3 DNA follows: TGCAGTGCTAGAGAGGGATTCCCCACAGATACGCAGTATTTT.

The rearrangement uses TRBV29-1 and TRBJ1-1, with TRBD1 as a possible D gene (5 bases). In germline, CDR1 is SQVTM, CDR2 ANQGSEA. Trimming left V 5 bases short and J 1 base short, with 14 bases between. This CDR3 spans 14 amino acids. The CDR3 nucleotides read TGCAGCGTTTCCGTACAGGCTACGAACACTGAAGCTTTCTTT. As protein: CSVSVQATNTEAFF.

The CDR3 nucleotides are TGCGGTACAGGGCACCAAGAGACCCAGTACTTC. Translation gives CGTGHQETQYF. This chain links TRBV20-1 with TRBJ2-5; the D gene is possibly TRBD1 (6 bases). The V gene's germline CDR1 is DFQATT and CDR2 SNEGSKA (reference sequence). The CDR3 loop spans 11 amino acids.

The V and J genes are TRBV2 and TRBJ1-5; no reliable D call. Trimming took off 0 bases at V and 2 bases at J, with 11 bases between the two ends. Germline CDR1 reads SNHLY; CDR2 reads FYNNEI. The CDR3 is 16 residues long. CDR3 in DNA: TGTGCCAGCAGTGAAGCCCGGAAAGGTGGCAATCAGCCCCAGCATTTT. Its protein product is CASSEARKGGNQPQHF.

CDR3 sequence reads: CASSDGEGYNEQFF. The CDR3 coding sequence is TGTGCCAGCAGTGATGGGGAGGGGTACAATGAGCAGTTCTTC. The chain employs TRBV2 and TRBJ2-1; 7 nucleotides agree with TRBD2. The CDR3 covers 14 residues. V lost 3 bases and J lost 4; bases outside the gene matches: 3. From germline, CDR1 is SNHLY and CDR2 FYNNEI.

The genes are TRBV20-1 and TRBJ2-1; D unresolved. Germline V lookup: CDR1 DFQATT, CDR2 SNEGSKA (reference sequence). The CDR3 is 10 residues long. Trimming cost V 4 bases and J 5 bases, with 3 bases left between them. This chain's CDR3 is CSAIDNEQFF. For the CDR3, the DNA is TGCAGTGCTATAGACAATGAGCAGTTCTTC.

This clonotype has a handful of counts. V is TRBV2 and J is TRBJ2-7; either TRBD1 or TRBD2 may supply D (5 bases each). The CDR3 is 14 residues long. CDR1 and CDR2 from the germline V gene are SNHLY and FYNNEI. V lost 7 bases to trimming and J lost 0 bases, with 13 bases between them. CDR3 residues: CASMGEQDSYEQYF. The CDR3 nucleotides read TGTGCCAGCATGGGGGAACAGGACTCCTACGAGCAGTACTTC. Supplemented by reference TRBV2 and TRBJ2-7, the full variable domain reads EPEVTQTPSHQVTQMGQEVILRCVPISNHLYFYWYRQILGQKVEFLVSFYNNEISEKSEIFDDQFSVERPDGSNFTLKIRSTKLEDSAMYFCASMGEQDSYEQYFGPGTRLTVT.

J is TRBJ2-6 and V is TRBV27, with TRBD1 as a possible D gene (6 bases). The CDR3 has 18 residues. Germline lookup yields CDR1 MNHEY and CDR2 SMNVEV (reference sequence). Trimming removed 5 bases at V and 1 base at J, with 18 bases between. The CDR3 loop is CASSETGYFGSGANVLTF. As DNA, the CDR3 is TGTGCCAGCAGTGAGACAGGATATTTTGGGTCTGGGGCCAACGTCCTGACTTTC.

This clonotype came up a few times. CDR3 residues: CSVEDRSGANVLTF. The CDR3, as DNA: TGCAGCGTTGAAGACCGCTCTGGGGCCAACGTCCTGACTTTC. This rearrangement joins TRBV29-1 to TRBJ2-6; D is uncertain. The CDR3 is made up of 14 amino acids. V was clipped by 0 bases and J by 0 bases, with 3 bases between them. The germline CDR1 and CDR2 sequences are SQVTM and ANQGSEA.

The chain employs TRBV3-1 and TRBJ1-3; D is unresolved. The CDR3 length is 16 residues. The germline V gene has CDR1 LGHDT and CDR2 YNNKEL (reference sequence). The V end was cut by 0 bases, the J end by 2 bases, with 11 bases between. CDR3 amino acids: CASSQDAHYPGNTIYF. CDR3 bases: TGTGCCAGCAGCCAAGATGCACACTATCCTGGAAACACCATATATTTT.

A few counts support this clonotype. Just one base apart from a much larger clone, this may be a read error. This sequence joins TRBV7-2 and TRBJ1-5; D gene uncertain. Trimming removed 1 base from V and 5 bases from J, with 3 bases in between. Germline loops: CDR1 SGHTA, CDR2 FQGNSA. This CDR3 spans 12 amino acids. This chain's CDR3 is CASSLDDQPQHF. The CDR3 DNA reads TGTGCCAGCAGCTTAGACGATCAGCCCCAGCATTTT.

The genes are TRBV12-3 or TRBV12-4 and TRBJ2-3, with TRBD2 matching 11 bases. After removal of 6 bases from V and 5 bases from J, the junction contained 7 bases not matched to a gene. The CDR3 runs to 15 residues. This CDR3 is CASSPTSGKRDTQYF. DNA of the CDR3: TGTGCCAGCAGCCCGACTAGCGGGAAACGAGATACGCAGTATTTT.

V gene TRBV15 combines with J gene TRBJ2-1; D is unclear. From germline, CDR1 is LNHNV and CDR2 YYDKDF (reference sequence). The CDR3 runs to 15 residues. With 5 bases removed from V and 2 bases from J, the gap between germline ends came to 13 bases. The CDR3 DNA sequence: TGTGCCACCAGCCCCCCCAACCCAACCTACAATGAGCAGTTCTTC. Translating it yields CATSPPNPTYNEQFF.

This clonotype was picked up a small number of times. This sequence joins TRBV12-3 or TRBV12-4 and TRBJ2-2; weak D call: TRBD2 (6 bases). Trimming shortened V by 2 bases and J by 6 bases, and 13 bases separated the two germline ends. The CDR3 runs to 15 residues. The CDR3 nucleotides read TGTGCCAGCAGTTTAATGGGACGCGGGGCCGGGGAGCTGTTTTTT. Amino acids: CASSLMGRGAGELFF.

This clonotype occurred a few times. The chain couples TRBV7-2 to TRBJ1-6; D is perhaps TRBD1 (5 bases). Trimming removed 5 bases from V and 4 bases from J, with 21 bases in between. This CDR3 contains 18 residues. Looked up from germline, CDR1 is SGHTA and CDR2 is FQGNSA. The CDR3 sequence: CASSHPIRGRPYNSPLHF. The DNA for the CDR3 is TGTGCCAGCAGCCACCCAATCCGGGGGAGGCCTTATAATTCACCCCTCCACTTT.

This clonotype came up a few times. The CDR3 coding sequence is TGCAGCGTTGACCTTACAGGTCTGGCGTACGAGCAGTACTTC. Protein product: CSVDLTGLAYEQYF. The chain has TRBV29-1 and TRBJ2-7; tentative D call: TRBD1 (5 bases). The germline gives CDR1 SQVTM, CDR2 ANQGSEA. CDR3 size: 14 residues. V lost 3 bases, J lost 4 bases, and 16 bases lay in between.

V and J are TRBV6-2 or TRBV6-3 and TRBJ2-2; D might be TRBD1 (6 bases). Trimming took 5 bases from V and 4 from J, leaving 14 bases between them. The CDR3 covers 15 residues. Germline V gene sequence: CDR1 MNHEY, CDR2 SVGEGT. In DNA, the CDR3 is TGTGCCAGCAGTACCTACAGGGCGGCCACCGGGGAGCTGTTTTTT. Its translation: CASSTYRAATGELFF.